A selection of T cell receptor beta chains follows, all from one sample in a study of Graves' ophthalmopathy and Graves' hyperthyroidism. Each CDR3 protein is one row after TCRdb ran MiXCR on the multiplex PCR reads. Altogether hundreds of thousands of distinct CDR3 sequences are present, 21% being singletons, with the ten largest covering 3%. Sequencing was carried out using peripheral blood. These receptors were collected from a woman under 30 with stable Graves' hyperthyroidism. The CDR3 runs from the conserved cysteine through the conserved F or W. A D gene is named only where the DNA matches it firmly. A clone size is listed for some rows: how often the clone was seen (once, few, many), or a class if it is expanded.

j_call | clone_size | d_call | v_call | cdr3_aa | cdr3_nt
TRBJ2-7 | many | NA | TRBV6-2/TRBV6-3 | CASSSPWDAYSYEQYF | TGTGCCAGCAGTTCACCCTGGGACGCCTACTCCTACGAGCAGTACTTC
TRBJ1-6 | NA | TRBD1 | TRBV27 | CASSSQGQGLSSPLHF | TGTGCCAGCAGTTCGCAGGGACAGGGGCTTAGTTCACCCCTCCACTTT
TRBJ2-7 | many | NA | TRBV7-2 | CASSLRGGRNYEQYF | TGTGCCAGCAGCCTTAGAGGGGGGCGGAACTACGAGCAGTACTTC
TRBJ2-7 | once | NA | TRBV12-3/TRBV12-4 | CASSFPLAYEQYF | TGTGCCAGCAGTTTCCCCTTAGCCTACGAGCAGTACTTC
TRBJ1-2 | NA | NA | TRBV7-8 | CASSLKVGQNYGYTF | TGTGCCAGCAGCTTAAAGGTGGGGCAGAACTATGGCTACACCTTC
TRBJ2-1 | NA | NA | TRBV7-2 | CASSIGDNEQFF | TGTGCCAGCAGCATAGGTGACAATGAGCAGTTCTTC
TRBJ2-5 | many | NA | TRBV7-6 | CASSLAPRETQYF | TGTGCCAGCAGCTTAGCGCCCCGGGAGACCCAGTACTTC
TRBJ2-7 | many | TRBD1 | TRBV6-2/TRBV6-3 | CASRWDRGYEQYF | TGTGCCAGCAGGTGGGACAGGGGGTACGAGCAGTACTTC
TRBJ1-2 | NA | TRBD1 | TRBV9 | CASSVEGQGDYGYTF | TGTGCCAGCAGCGTAGAGGGACAGGGGGACTATGGCTACACCTTC
TRBJ2-2 | many | TRBD2 | TRBV6-2/TRBV6-3 | CASIPRAGGPNTGELFF | TGTGCCAGCATCCCCCGAGCGGGAGGGCCGAACACCGGGGAGCTGTTTTTT